This T cell receptor (beta chain) was sequenced during a study of blood T cell repertoires in COVID-19. Overall study context: Researchers got acute and convalescent COVID-19 samples from the United States, Italy and Spain. PBMCs, B-cell-depleted T cells, or T cells were the source of the cDNA or gDNA that made up the material.

V was cut by 2 bases and J by 7 bases, with 11 bases left in between. The CDR3 is 13 residues long. Germline CDR1 LNHDA, CDR2 SQIVND (reference sequence). The authors' processing: Estimated nucleated cell counts came from reference gene primer amplification. Produced via immunoSEQ multiplex PCR; TCRdb's table is partial and in-frame only. V and J calls and clone size are given by that table; D and trimming were obtained from the DNA. The profile covers some 80,000 clones, with roughly 80% appearing a single time and around a third taken by the ten largest. V is TRBV19 and J is TRBJ1-1; D possibly corresponds to TRBD1 (5 bases). Sequencing used peripheral blood. The sequence was collected from a woman between 70 and 85 years old with acute or convalescent COVID-19. Written as DNA, the CDR3 is TGTGCCAGTAGTATAAACCCCCAGGGTGAAGCTTTCTTT. Residues: CASSINPQGEAFF.